The sample holds a few counts of the clone carrying this TCR beta chain. The antigen is not known. Unique molecular identifiers (one per individual cDNA molecule) were attached. TCRdb ran MiXCR on the 5' RACE reads and lists one entry per CDR3 protein. Of approximately 71,000 distinct CDR3 sequences detected, approximately 12% appear once; the ten largest clones hold more than 1.5%. The record originates from a study of early T cells in non-severe SARS-CoV-2 infection. Across the study: Sequencing input comprised bulk RNA from unsorted whole blood; chain pairing was not available. Whole-study findings and limits: VDJdb matching favored anti-spike CD8 responses, missing private and CD4 specificities.

Sequencing input: whole blood. The clonotype originates from an adult who was a healthcare worker with PCR-confirmed SARS-CoV-2 infection or an uninfected control (not recorded which).

CDR3 residues: CSAGSGTRGYEQYF. DNA of the CDR3: TGCAGTGCCGGATCCGGGACTCGGGGCTACGAGCAGTACTTC. The gene calls are TRBV20-1 and TRBJ2-7, with TRBD2 as a possible D gene (6 bases). In germline, CDR1 is DFQATT, CDR2 SNEGSKA (reference sequence). V lost 6 bases and J 3 bases, leaving 18 bases between the germline ends. The CDR3 spans 14 residues.